The present TCR beta chain was sequenced within a study of OX40 agonist ivuxolimab in advanced cancers. The wider study: Patients in the trial were receiving intravenous ivuxolimab every 2 weeks, at doses of 0.01 to 10 mg/kg. Of the participants, about 40% had some prior anti-PD-1, anti-PD-L1 or anti-CTLA-4 therapy, which was allowed.

Libraries were prepared by immunoSEQ multiplex PCR; TCRdb keeps only in-frame clonotypes and omits some of them. Of tens of thousands of clones listed, approximately 90% were seen once; the top ten hold around 1.1%. This CDR3 spans 15 amino acids. Trimming cost V 3 bases and J 0 bases, with 9 bases left between them. Germline V gives CDR1 MDHEN, CDR2 SYDVKM. On this clone itself: Antigen unknown.

The study, taken as a whole, reports: Dose levels from 0.1 to 3.0 mg/kg saw CD4+ and CD8+ blood T cells expand clonally by week 6.

This chain links TRBV28 with TRBJ1-3; D gene unclear. Sequences were derived from CD4+ or CD8+ T cells sorted from blood, sampled in a trial of the OX40 agonist ivuxolimab. The source is an adult with an advanced solid tumor such as melanoma, head and neck, liver or kidney cancer. The CDR3 coding sequence is TGTGCCAGCAGTTTTCTGGTAGCCTCTGGAAACACCATATATTTT. Translated: CASSFLVASGNTIYF.